This is a list of T cell receptor beta chains from one sample in a study of T cells in Graves' hyperthyroidism and ophthalmopathy. Each CDR3 protein gets one entry after TCRdb re-called the multiplex PCR reads with MiXCR. The data show around 490,000 distinct CDR3 sequences, 15% to 20% seen once. Sequenced material: blood. All receptors derive from a man between 35 and 55 years old with Graves' ophthalmopathy. Both conserved end residues are part of each CDR3. The order of the fields is V gene, J gene, CDR3 protein.

TRBV19	TRBJ2-1	CASTNTQRGLLYNEQFF
TRBV12-3/TRBV12-4	TRBJ1-2	CASSLGQGGSGYGYTF
TRBV3-1	TRBJ2-3	CASSPLTGGADRQYF
TRBV9	TRBJ2-2	CASSVLPRAGGERRTGELFF
TRBV5-1	TRBJ1-4	CASSLTRAGEKLFF
TRBV6-1	TRBJ1-1	CASSEVDYTEAFF
TRBV5-1	TRBJ2-1	CASSLTGTGGLNEQFF
TRBV7-9	TRBJ2-6	CASSSTQGANVLTF
TRBV3-1	TRBJ1-5	CASSQGRHQPQHF
TRBV15	TRBJ1-2	CATSRDIDFRTESNYGYTF
TRBV6-4	TRBJ2-2	CASSGDSNTGELFF
TRBV11-2	TRBJ2-2	CASRWGHSTGELFF
TRBV5-1	TRBJ2-1	CASSSSGSTYNEQFF
TRBV6-1	TRBJ2-5	CASRPSLSGPQAQYF
TRBV11-2	TRBJ2-5	CASSLPPPGDEETQYF
TRBV5-1	TRBJ2-2	CASSSSAGGAVLGELFF
TRBV6-1	TRBJ2-7	CASSDRWGGGGYEQYF
TRBV7-9	TRBJ1-3	CASTPRGSVARYGNTIYF
TRBV6-1	TRBJ1-3	CASSLGQGGSGNTIYF
TRBV28	TRBJ1-1	CASSLFGTGTPEAFF
TRBV7-6	TRBJ2-7	CASSPSGGTGIYEQYF
TRBV9	TRBJ2-1	CASSGGVPLDNEQFF
TRBV10-3	TRBJ2-5	CAISPGAQETQYF
TRBV6-1	TRBJ2-1	CASSNPGLAGGLYNEQFF